Below are 15 T cell receptor beta chains sequenced from a single sample in a study of cytomegalovirus exposure and HLA in healthy donors. The study ran its PCR with 60 Vbeta and 13 Jbeta primers. Profiling relied on immunoSEQ multiplex PCR, and the TCRdb table lists in-frame clones only, not all of them. The table has some 140,000 clones, more than 60% seen once. The source material was PBMCs. The receptors shown here come from a woman aged 35 to 49 in good health and CMV-seronegative.

The V gene is TRBV5-1, the J gene TRBJ1-2; D is undetermined. CDR3 length: 15 residues. Trimming took 6 bases from V and 2 from J, leaving 17 bases between them. Germline V gene lookup returns CDR1 SGHRS and CDR2 YFSETQ. The CDR3 loop is CASIHDPGNNYGYTF. Here the CDR3 DNA reads TGCGCCAGCATCCACGACCCGGGGAACAACTATGGCTACACCTTC.

This clone was recorded a few times. The rearrangement links TRBV6-5 to TRBJ1-2, with 8 bases fitting TRBD1. Germline CDR1 is MNHEY and CDR2 is SVGAGI. V dropped 5 bases and J dropped 7; count of bases not matched to a gene: 3. The CDR3 consists of 12 residues. The CDR3 bases are TGTGCCAGCAGTCGACAGGGGAGTGGCTACACCTTC. Translation gives CASSRQGSGYTF.

The chain combines TRBV13 with TRBJ1-5; TRBD1 is a possible D gene (6 bases). The ends were cut back, 5 bases at V and 2 bases at J, with 22 bases in the middle. Germline values: CDR1 PRHDT, CDR2 FYEKMQ (reference sequence). CDR3 size: 18 residues. CDR3 region: CASSRTVIQGGGNQPQHF. As DNA, the CDR3 is TGTGCCAGCAGCCGGACAGTAATACAGGGAGGGGGCAATCAGCCCCAGCATTTT.

This chain uses TRBV11-3 with TRBJ1-1; 7 nucleotides line up with TRBD1. Trimming removed 5 bases from V and 1 base from J; junction bases left unmatched: 7. Germline values: CDR1 SGHNT, CDR2 YENEEA. This CDR3 has 15 residues. DNA for the CDR3: TGTGCCAGCAGCCTCCAGACAGGGCCGAACACTGAAGCTTTCTTT. The encoded protein is CASSLQTGPNTEAFF.

The V call is TRBV30, the J call TRBJ2-6; D is undetermined. V dropped 4 bases and J dropped 1 base, with 8 bases sitting between them. Germline V CDR1 and CDR2: GTSNPN, SVGIG (reference sequence). CDR3 size: 14 residues. The CDR3 loop reads CAWMVRSGANVLTF. The CDR3 DNA reads as TGTGCCTGGATGGTCAGGTCTGGGGCCAACGTCCTGACTTTC.

This clone was seen a handful of times. This chain links TRBV6-1 with TRBJ1-2, with no clear D. The CDR3 covers 14 residues. Germline CDR1 MNHNS, CDR2 SASEGT. Trimming cost V 3 bases and J 4 bases, with 12 bases left between them. CDR3 bases: TGTGCCAGCAGTGACCTGGACTCTGGCTATGGCTACACCTTC. It yields the protein CASSDLDSGYGYTF.

The chain combines TRBV25-1 with TRBJ1-1, with D possibly matching TRBD1 (6 bases). Germline V gene lookup returns CDR1 MGHDK and CDR2 SYGVNS. V lost 4 bases and J 5 bases, leaving 11 bases between the germline ends. The CDR3 loop spans 13 amino acids. The CDR3: CASSVGARTEAFF. CDR3 bases: TGTGCCAGCAGTGTGGGGGCGCGGACTGAAGCTTTCTTT.

The V gene is TRBV6-5, the J gene TRBJ2-7; 11 nucleotides agree with TRBD2. Germline CDR1 MNHEY, CDR2 SVGAGI. The CDR3 totals 15 residues. The V gene end was trimmed by 5 bases and the J gene end by 3 bases; junction bases not matched to a gene: 6. The chain's CDR3 is CASSPTLAGVYEQYF. CDR3 DNA: TGTGCCAGCAGTCCAACACTAGCGGGGGTCTACGAGCAGTACTTC.

In its sample, this clone was seen once. The chain uses TRBV6-5 and TRBJ2-7, with TRBD1 identical over 10 bases. J was trimmed by 3 bases and V by 0 bases; bases with no gene match: 2. The CDR3 is made up of 15 amino acids. The V gene's germline CDR1 is MNHEY and CDR2 SVGAGI. The DNA of the CDR3 is TGTGCCAGCAGTTACTCGGGGACAGGGGACTACGAGCAGTACTTC. Translated, it gives CASSYSGTGDYEQYF.

V gene TRBV30 combines with J gene TRBJ2-7; TRBD2 might be the D (6 bases). The germline CDR1 and CDR2 sequences are GTSNPN and SVGIG (reference sequence). V lost 2 bases and J lost 0, with 11 bases in between. The CDR3 consists of 14 residues. The DNA of the CDR3 is TGTGCCTGGAGTAATGGGGGGACCTCCTACGAGCAGTACTTC. This sequence encodes CAWSNGGTSYEQYF.

A note on this clone: The junction shows a germline mismatch at one end, possibly a read error. V is TRBV6-5 and J is TRBJ1-1, with D possibly TRBD1 on 6 matching bases. Germline V gene lookup returns CDR1 MNHEY and CDR2 SVGAGI. This CDR3 comprises 15 residues. CDR3 region: CATSGRGAKNTEAFF. CDR3 bases: TGTGCCACCAGTGGGAGGGGGGCTAAGAACACTGAAGCTTTCTTT.

This rearrangement joins TRBV5-1 to TRBJ1-3; 7 nucleotides match TRBD1. The CDR3 runs to 16 residues. The V gene's germline CDR1 is SGHRS and CDR2 YFSETQ. V was clipped by 0 bases and J by 0 bases; unmatched bases: 3. CDR3 residues: CASSLGTGISGNTIYF. CDR3 nucleotides: TGCGCCAGCAGCTTGGGGACAGGAATCTCTGGAAACACCATATATTTT. Drawing the rest from reference TRBV5-1 and TRBJ1-3, the complete variable domain is KAGVTQTPRYLIKTRGQQVTLSCSPISGHRSVSWYQQTPGQGLQFLFEYFSETQRNKGNFPGRFSGRQFSNSRSEMNVSTLELGDSALYLCASSLGTGISGNTIYFGEGSWLTVV.

This clone was counted a single time. The V call is TRBV9, the J call TRBJ1-4, with D maybe TRBD1 (5 bases). Germline V gene sequence: CDR1 SGDLS, CDR2 YYNGEE. There are 16 residues in the CDR3. Trimming stripped 0 bases from V and 7 bases from J, with 16 bases between. DNA of the CDR3: TGTGCCAGCAGCGTAGGCCCGACCGTAAGGGGTGAAAAACTGTTTTTT. The encoded protein is CASSVGPTVRGEKLFF.

This chain links TRBV6-6 with TRBJ2-3; D not resolved. This CDR3 has 12 amino acids. The V end was cut by 2 bases, the J end by 6 bases, with 6 bases between. CDR1 MNHNY and CDR2 SVGAGI come from the germline V gene (reference sequence). The CDR3 protein is CASSYVRDTQYF. The DNA for the CDR3 is TGTGCCAGCAGTTACGTCAGGGATACGCAGTATTTT.

The V call is TRBV6-1, the J call TRBJ1-1, with D uncertain. The CDR3 extends over 14 amino acids. Germline CDR1 and CDR2: MNHNS and SASEGT. Trimming cost V 4 bases and J 5 bases, with 14 bases left between them. The CDR3 loop is CASSVWHRRTEAFF. CDR3 coding DNA: TGTGCCAGCAGTGTATGGCACCGGAGGACTGAAGCTTTCTTT.